This T cell receptor (beta chain) was observed in a study of spatial heterogeneity in lung cancer. Study-level background: Matched bulk RNA-seq yielded a T cell transcriptional module score. Counts of TCR transcripts in tumor regions correlated strongly with that score.

Study-wide points: Counts of expanded intratumoral alpha and beta TCRs tracked tumor mutation counts.

Time point: sample taken at primary tumor resection. The approximately 79 donors had untreated early-stage non-small cell lung cancer. Whole RNA, which was extracted from tumor, nontumor lung tissue or frozen PBMC, was sequenced without any cell sorting. In germline, CDR1 is SGDLS, CDR2 YYNGEE. CDR3 length equals 17 residues. V was shortened by 0 bases and J by 0 bases, with 13 bases between the two germline ends. Individual TCR cDNA molecules each bore their own unique molecular identifier. TCRdb used MiXCR to reprocess the 5' RACE reads, holding one entry per CDR3 protein. The data hold 100,000 or so distinct CDR3 sequences, with roughly 4.5% observed a single time. In its sample, this clonotype was seen many times. Antigen: not known.

The receptor was isolated from a male donor with early-stage non-small cell lung cancer. The chain links TRBV9 to TRBJ1-3, with a possible D match to TRBD1 (5 bases). Sequenced here: lung tumor tissue, sampled at surgery. The CDR3 reads CASSVGWDAGSGNTIYF. The CDR3 bases are TGTGCCAGCAGCGTAGGATGGGACGCTGGCTCTGGAAACACCATATATTTT.